The source of this TCR beta chain is a study of blood T cell repertoires in COVID-19. Study information: Sources were T cells, B-cell-depleted T cells, or PBMCs; the material itself was cDNA or gDNA.

Under the authors' procedure: Reference gene primer amplification gave nucleated cell count estimates. The method was immunoSEQ multiplex PCR; TCRdb's version includes in-frame clones alone and lacks a portion of them. The V and J calls and clone size were taken over from that table, and D and trimming were inferred from the DNA. In the table there are over 50,000 clones, around 90% of which are singletons. V shed 0 bases, J shed 0 bases, and the junction held 2 bases outside the gene matches. This CDR3 contains 15 residues. Per the germline V gene, CDR1 is SGHRS and CDR2 is YFSETQ. This chain links TRBV5-1 with TRBJ2-7; TRBD2 agrees at 8 bases. The receptor comes from a human donor in a cohort sampled during active COVID-19. The sequenced material came from peripheral blood. The DNA of the CDR3 is TGCGCCAGCAGCTTGGTAGCGGGAAGCTCCTACGAGCAGTACTTC. Residues: CASSLVAGSSYEQYF.